The 10 T cell receptor beta chains presented below share a single source sample, sequenced in a study of blood T cells in healthy people across ages. PCR was performed a second time for roughly 7 to 12 cycles using a sample-barcoded 5' primer and a J-beta primer mix. TCRdb passed the 5' RACE reads through MiXCR, listing each CDR3 protein once. The repertoire holds a few hundred thousand distinct CDR3 sequences, 50% to 60% seen once, with approximately 51% in the top ten. Sequencing was carried out using blood. These receptors were collected from a man aged 55 to 70 in good health.

The rearrangement uses TRBV12-3 or TRBV12-4 and TRBJ2-3, with D unclear. V was shortened by 7 bases and J by 3 bases, with 17 bases between the two germline ends. This CDR3 comprises 15 residues. The DNA for the CDR3 is TGTGCCAGCACTTCCCTTAGAGGTAGTACAGATACGCAGTATTTT. Translated, it gives CASTSLRGSTDTQYF.

The V and J genes are TRBV4-2 and TRBJ2-7, with D possibly being TRBD1 (6 bases). The DNA end lines up better with TRBJ2-5; the J call may be wrong. The CDR3 consists of 15 residues. Germline V gene lookup returns CDR1 LGHNA and CDR2 YNFKEQ. The CDR3 protein is CASSQLQGAAKTQYF. The CDR3 DNA follows: TGTGCCAGCAGCCAATTACAGGGTGCGGCGAAGACCCAGTACTTC.

The V gene is TRBV29-1, the J gene TRBJ2-5; 12 bases align to TRBD2. TRBJ2-1 explains the end of the DNA better; the J call may be wrong. Germline V gene lookup returns CDR1 SQVTM and CDR2 ANQGSEA. The CDR3 totals 14 residues. Written as DNA, the CDR3 is TGCAGCGGAGGACTAGCGGGAAGACAAGAGACCCAGTTCTTC. It yields the protein CSGGLAGRQETQFF.

This clonotype came up a few times. A much more abundant neighbour one base away suggests this may be a read error. This chain joins TRBV11-2 and TRBJ1-2, with a possible D match to TRBD1 (5 bases). Germline CDR1 is SGHAT and CDR2 is FQNNGV. Trimming removed 5 bases at V and 3 bases at J, with 13 bases between. This CDR3 region has 14 residues. The CDR3 coding sequence is TGTGCCAGCAGCGTAAGCATGACAGACTATGGCTACACCTTC. As protein: CASSVSMTDYGYTF.

This clonotype was picked up many times. The chain links TRBV2 to TRBJ2-7; D is perhaps TRBD1 or TRBD2 (5 bases each). V was clipped by 7 bases and J by 2 bases, with 9 bases between them. This CDR3 region has 12 residues. Germline V gives CDR1 SNHLY, CDR2 FYNNEI. CDR3 amino acids: CASKRGPYEQYF. The CDR3 DNA reads TGTGCCAGCAAACGGGGACCCTACGAGCAGTACTTC.

This clonotype was counted a few times. The gene calls are TRBV29-1 and TRBJ2-1; 13 bases match TRBD2. The CDR3 consists of 14 residues. After removal of 3 bases from V and 9 bases from J, the junction contained 5 bases not matched to a gene. CDR1 SQVTM and CDR2 ANQGSEA come from the germline V gene. CDR3 sequence: CSVDQLAGGSEQFF. As DNA, the CDR3 is TGCAGCGTTGACCAACTAGCGGGAGGGAGTGAGCAGTTCTTC.

The chain carries TRBV7-9 and TRBJ2-7; 9 bases fit TRBD1. Trimming at V came to 2 bases and at J to 2 bases, leaving 13 bases not matched to a gene. The germline V gene has CDR1 SEHNR and CDR2 FQNEAQ (reference sequence). The CDR3 loop spans 18 amino acids. The CDR3 sequence: CASSLYGSGDRVAYEQYF. The DNA for the CDR3 is TGTGCCAGCAGCTTATACGGGTCTGGGGACAGGGTGGCCTACGAGCAGTACTTC.

DNA of the CDR3: TGCAGTGCTACTAGAACCAATGAGCAGTACTTC. This codes for CSATRTNEQYF. The chain recombines TRBV20-1 with TRBJ2-5, with D hard to call. The ends were cut back, 4 bases at V and 11 bases at J, with 14 bases in the middle. In germline, CDR1 is DFQATT, CDR2 SNEGSKA (reference sequence). The CDR3 is made up of 11 amino acids.

The chain links TRBV12-3 or TRBV12-4 to TRBJ2-6; no reliable D call. Trimming cost V 4 bases and J 1 base, with 5 bases left between them. This CDR3 is built from 14 residues. CDR3 nucleotide sequence: TGTGCCAGCAGTTCAGAGTCTGGGGCCAACGTCCTGACTTTC. This translates into CASSSESGANVLTF.

The chain joins TRBV20-1 to TRBJ2-1; a possible D gene is TRBD2 (7 bases). CDR1 is DFQATT, CDR2 SNEGSKA, per germline (reference sequence). V was cut by 5 bases and J by 5 bases, with 10 bases left in between. There are 12 residues in the CDR3. DNA of the CDR3: TGCAGTGCTCCGCGGGGGCACAATGAGCAGTTCTTC. This codes for CSAPRGHNEQFF.